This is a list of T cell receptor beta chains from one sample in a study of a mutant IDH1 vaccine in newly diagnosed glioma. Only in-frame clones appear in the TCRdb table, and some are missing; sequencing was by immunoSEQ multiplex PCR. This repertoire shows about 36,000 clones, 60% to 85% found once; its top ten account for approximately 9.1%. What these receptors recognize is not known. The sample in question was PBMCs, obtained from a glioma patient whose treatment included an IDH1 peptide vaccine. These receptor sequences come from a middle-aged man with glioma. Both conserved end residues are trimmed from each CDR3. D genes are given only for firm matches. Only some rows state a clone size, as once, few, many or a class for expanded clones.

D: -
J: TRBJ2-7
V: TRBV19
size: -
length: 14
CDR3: ASSIGNPPGAYEQY

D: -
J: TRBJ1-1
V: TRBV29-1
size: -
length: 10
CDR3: SVSGFNTEAF

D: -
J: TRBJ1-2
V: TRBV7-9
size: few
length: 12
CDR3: ASSRDTVNYGYT

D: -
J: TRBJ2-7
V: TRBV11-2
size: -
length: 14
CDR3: ASSKSPGTQTYEQY

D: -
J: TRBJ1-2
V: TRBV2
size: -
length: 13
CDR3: ASSARGIYMHGYT

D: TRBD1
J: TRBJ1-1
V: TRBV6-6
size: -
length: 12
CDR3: ASGTGLVSTEAF

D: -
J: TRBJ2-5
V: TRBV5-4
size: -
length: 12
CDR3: ASSLGVTIETQY

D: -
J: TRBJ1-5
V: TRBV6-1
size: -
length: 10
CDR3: ASSVGNQPQH

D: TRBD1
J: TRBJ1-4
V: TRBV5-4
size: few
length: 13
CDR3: ASSINRGIDEKLF

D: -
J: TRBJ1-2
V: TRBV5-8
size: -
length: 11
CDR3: ASSFPGGNGYT

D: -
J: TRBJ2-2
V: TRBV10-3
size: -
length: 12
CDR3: AISGGPTTGELF

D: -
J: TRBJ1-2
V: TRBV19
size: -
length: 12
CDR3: ASSMVGATQGYT

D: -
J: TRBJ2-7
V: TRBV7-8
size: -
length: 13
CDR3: ASSLVTSNWYEQY

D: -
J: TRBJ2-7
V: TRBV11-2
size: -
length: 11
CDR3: ASSSGPTYEQY

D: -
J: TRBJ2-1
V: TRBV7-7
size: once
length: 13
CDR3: ASSLASGGREEQF

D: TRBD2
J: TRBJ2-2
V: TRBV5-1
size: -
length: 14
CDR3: ASSKELAGYTGELF

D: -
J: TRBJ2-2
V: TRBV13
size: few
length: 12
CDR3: ASRPQTRAGELF

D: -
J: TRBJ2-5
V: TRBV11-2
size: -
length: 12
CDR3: ASSGSRVGETQY

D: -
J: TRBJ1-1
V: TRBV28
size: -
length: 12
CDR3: ASVLRALNTEAF

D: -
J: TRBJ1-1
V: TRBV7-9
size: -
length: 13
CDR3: ASSLTGQSGTEAF

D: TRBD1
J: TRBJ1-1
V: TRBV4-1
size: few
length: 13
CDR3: ASSQEDRLVTEAF

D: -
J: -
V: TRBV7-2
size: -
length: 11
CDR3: ASSLAPGDEQY

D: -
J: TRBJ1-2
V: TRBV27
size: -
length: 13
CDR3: ASSFSPGTLYGYT

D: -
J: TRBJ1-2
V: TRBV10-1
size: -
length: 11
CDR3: ASSLHNDYGYT

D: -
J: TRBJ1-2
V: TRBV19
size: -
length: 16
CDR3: ASTTFGGTLAILYGYT

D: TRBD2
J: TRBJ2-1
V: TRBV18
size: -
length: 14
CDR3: ASSPVAGGHYNEQF

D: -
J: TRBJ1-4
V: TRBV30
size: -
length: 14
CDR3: AWSRGAASNNEKLF

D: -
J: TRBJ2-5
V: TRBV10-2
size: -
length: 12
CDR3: ASTQRAPGETQY

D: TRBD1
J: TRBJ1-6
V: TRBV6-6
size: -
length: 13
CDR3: ASRMSWTGESPLH

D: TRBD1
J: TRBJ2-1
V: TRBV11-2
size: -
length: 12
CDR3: ASSLGNRDREQF

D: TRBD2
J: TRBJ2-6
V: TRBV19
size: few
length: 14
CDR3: ASSRSGRAGANVLT

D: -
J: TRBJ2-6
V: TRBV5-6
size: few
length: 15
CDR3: ASSFMTASGGANVLT

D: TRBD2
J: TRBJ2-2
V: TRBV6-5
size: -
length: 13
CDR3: ASRSSGSSPGELF

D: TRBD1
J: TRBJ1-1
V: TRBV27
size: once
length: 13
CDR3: ASSFSRGRVAEAF

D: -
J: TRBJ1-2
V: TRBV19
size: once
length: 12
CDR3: ASSITRANYGYT

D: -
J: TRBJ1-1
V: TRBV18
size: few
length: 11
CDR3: ASSLGEDTEAF

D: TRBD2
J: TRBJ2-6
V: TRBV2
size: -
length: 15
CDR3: ASRGTSGRWGANVLT

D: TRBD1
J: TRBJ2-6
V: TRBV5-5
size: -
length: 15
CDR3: ASSLGTGGSGANVLT

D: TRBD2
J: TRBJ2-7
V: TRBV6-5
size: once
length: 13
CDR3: ASSSIAGGSYEQY

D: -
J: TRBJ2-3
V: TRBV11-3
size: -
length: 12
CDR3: ASSLAGVTDTQY

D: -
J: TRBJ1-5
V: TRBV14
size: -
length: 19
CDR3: ASSQATLKRVYETGNQPQH

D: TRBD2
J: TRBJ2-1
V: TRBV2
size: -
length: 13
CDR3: ASRSGTSVYNEQF

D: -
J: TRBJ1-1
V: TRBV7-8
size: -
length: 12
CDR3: ASSGGVGDTEAF

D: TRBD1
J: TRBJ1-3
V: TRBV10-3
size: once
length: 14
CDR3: AISDFRGALGNTIY

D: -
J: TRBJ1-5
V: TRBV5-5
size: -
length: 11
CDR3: ASNLDPDQPQH

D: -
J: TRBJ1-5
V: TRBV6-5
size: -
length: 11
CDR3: ASSYMFGQPQH

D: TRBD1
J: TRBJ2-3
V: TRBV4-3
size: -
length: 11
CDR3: ASSQGQANTQY

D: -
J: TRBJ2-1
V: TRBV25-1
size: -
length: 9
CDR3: ASSGGREQF

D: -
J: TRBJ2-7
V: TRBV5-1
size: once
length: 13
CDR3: ASSLGTESAYEQY

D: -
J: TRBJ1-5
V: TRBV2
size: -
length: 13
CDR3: ASSSLDGYSQPQH

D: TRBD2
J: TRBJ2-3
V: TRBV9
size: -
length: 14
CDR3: ASSVVGTSATDTQY